The 11 T cell receptor beta chains given below trace back to one sample, sequenced in a study of blood T cell repertoires in COVID-19. Sequencing used immunoSEQ multiplex PCR; TCRdb keeps in-frame clones, though not all of them. The repertoire holds 650,000 to 800,000 clones, with 80% to 90% as singletons. Specimen: peripheral blood. The receptors here all came from a young woman with acute or convalescent COVID-19.

The chain recombines TRBV23-1 with TRBJ1-2; a weak D match, TRBD1 (6 bases). TRBV23-1 is an ORF, with its function uncertain. V lost 0 bases to trimming and J lost 2 bases, with 19 bases between them. The CDR3 totals 18 residues. For the CDR3, the DNA is TGCGCCAGCAGTCAATCAGGGGGTGTCGGGGGGGCGAACTATGGCTACACCTTC. This encodes CASSQSGGVGGANYGYTF.

The rearrangement joins TRBV30 to TRBJ1-4; 10 bases line up with TRBD1. With V trimmed by 0 bases and J by 11 bases, 9 bases remained unmatched. CDR3 size: 15 residues. Germline CDR1 and CDR2: GTSNPN and SVGIG (reference sequence). CDR3 coding DNA: TGTGCCTGGAGTGTAACGGACAGGGGGTCAGGGAAACTGTTTTTT. This gives the protein CAWSVTDRGSGKLFF.

The V call is TRBV27, the J call TRBJ2-1; D is perhaps TRBD2 (5 bases). V lost 3 bases to trimming and J lost 0 bases, with 12 bases between them. CDR1 is MNHEY, CDR2 SMNVEV, per germline (reference sequence). CDR3 length equals 16 residues. CDR3 sequence reads: CASSLGGSDSYNEQFF. The CDR3 bases are TGTGCCAGCAGTTTGGGCGGGTCGGACTCCTACAATGAGCAGTTCTTC.

V and J are TRBV24-1 and TRBJ1-2; 8 nucleotides agree with TRBD1. Germline V gene lookup returns CDR1 KGHDR and CDR2 SFDVKD. V was clipped by 4 bases and J by 0 bases; unmatched bases: 6. This CDR3 spans 16 amino acids. The CDR3 region is CATSDFTGGANYGYTF. As DNA, the CDR3 is TGTGCCACCAGTGACTTCACAGGGGGAGCTAACTATGGCTACACCTTC.

Note on this clone: Other nucleotide sequences from this sample produce the same CDR3. The J gene is TRBJ2-3, the V gene TRBV5-1; D is unclear. CDR3 length: 14 residues. In germline, CDR1 is SGHRS, CDR2 YFSETQ. Trimming left V 0 bases short and J 0 bases short, with 5 bases between. The CDR3 DNA sequence: TGCGCCAGCAGCTTGGCACAAAGCACAGATACGCAGTATTTT. Its protein is CASSLAQSTDTQYF.

This clone was found once. The chain carries TRBV6-5 and TRBJ2-7, with a weak D call TRBD2 (6 bases). With 3 bases removed from V and 0 bases from J, the gap between germline ends came to 9 bases. The length of the CDR3 is 14 residues. The V gene's germline CDR1 is MNHEY and CDR2 SVGAGI. The CDR3 spells CASSYAGFSYEQYF. The DNA of the CDR3 is TGTGCCAGCAGTTATGCGGGATTCTCCTACGAGCAGTACTTC.

This chain's CDR3 is CASSLEYRVSNQPQHF. In DNA, the CDR3 is TGTGCCAGCAGCTTAGAATACAGGGTTAGCAATCAGCCCCAGCATTTT. This chain joins TRBV7-8 and TRBJ1-5; tentative D call: TRBD1 (6 bases). Trimming took off 1 base at V and 0 bases at J, with 10 bases between the two ends. CDR3 size: 16 residues. The V gene's germline CDR1 is SGHVS and CDR2 FQNEAQ.

On this clone itself: Other DNA sequences within the sample encode an identical CDR3. This chain links TRBV7-2 with TRBJ1-1; 7 bases fit TRBD1. CDR1 and CDR2 (germline): SGHTA, FQGNSA. Losses at the gene ends were 1 base for V and 4 bases for J; bases not matched to a gene: 0. The CDR3 is 13 amino acids. The CDR3 reads CASSLGTGTEAFF. CDR3 nucleotides: TGTGCCAGCAGCTTAGGGACAGGCACTGAAGCTTTCTTT. Filled out from reference TRBV7-2 and TRBJ1-1, the complete variable domain reads GAGVSQSPSNKVTEKGKDVELRCDPISGHTALYWYRQSLGQGLEFLIYFQGNSAPDKSGLPSDRFSAERTGGSVSTLTIQRTQQEDSAVYLCASSLGTGTEAFFGQGTRLTVV.

This clone was recorded once. This CDR3 is also generated by other DNA sequences in the sample. The CDR3 sequence is CASSIGGSSYNSPLHF. The CDR3 DNA follows: TGTGCCAGTAGTATAGGCGGTAGCTCCTATAATTCACCCCTCCACTTT. This chain connects TRBV19 to TRBJ1-6; no clear D gene. V lost 1 base to trimming and J lost 0 bases, with 7 bases between them. This CDR3 is built from 16 residues. CDR1 and CDR2 (germline): LNHDA, SQIVND (reference sequence). Drawing the rest from reference TRBV19 and TRBJ1-6, the complete variable domain is DGGITQSPKYLFRKEGQNVTLSCEQNLNHDAMYWYRQDPGQGLRLIYYSQIVNDFQKGDIAEGYSVSREKKESFPLTVTSAQKNPTAFYLCASSIGGSSYNSPLHFGNGTRLTVT.

This sequence joins TRBV4-3 and TRBJ2-1; D not certain. V was clipped by 0 bases and J by 1 base, with 13 bases between them. This CDR3 has 17 residues. Germline CDR1 and CDR2: LGHNA and YSLEER. CDR3 sequence (DNA): TGCGCCAGCAGCCAAGAATTAGGTAGGAGATCCTACAATGAGCAGTTCTTC. Protein: CASSQELGRRSYNEQFF.

The V gene is TRBV4-3, the J gene TRBJ1-6; perhaps TRBD1 as D (5 bases). There are 20 residues in the CDR3. The V end was cut by 0 bases, the J end by 7 bases, with 25 bases between. CDR1 LGHNA and CDR2 YSLEER come from the germline V gene. The DNA for the CDR3 is TGCGCCAGCAGCCAAGATCGGAGCCAGGGAAATTTGGTACAGAATTCACCCCTCCACTTT. It specifies CASSQDRSQGNLVQNSPLHF.